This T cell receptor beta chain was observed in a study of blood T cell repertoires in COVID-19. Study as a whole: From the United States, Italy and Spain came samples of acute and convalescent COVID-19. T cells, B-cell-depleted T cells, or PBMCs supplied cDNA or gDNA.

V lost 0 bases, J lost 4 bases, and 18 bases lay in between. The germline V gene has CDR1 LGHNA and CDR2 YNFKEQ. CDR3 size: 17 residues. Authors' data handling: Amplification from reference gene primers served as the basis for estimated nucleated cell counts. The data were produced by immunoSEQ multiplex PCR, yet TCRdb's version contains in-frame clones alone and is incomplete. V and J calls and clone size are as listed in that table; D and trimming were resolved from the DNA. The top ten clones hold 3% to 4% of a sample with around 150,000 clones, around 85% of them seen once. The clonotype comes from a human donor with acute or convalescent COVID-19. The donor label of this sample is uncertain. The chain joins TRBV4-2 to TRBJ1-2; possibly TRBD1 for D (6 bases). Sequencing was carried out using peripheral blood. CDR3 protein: CASSQEGAQGRGYGYTF. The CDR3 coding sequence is TGTGCCAGCAGCCAAGAGGGGGCACAGGGCCGTGGCTATGGCTACACCTTC.